This T cell receptor (beta chain) was documented in a study of radiation and T cells in renal cell carcinoma. Indicated treatment: 15 Gy SBRT to primary tumor, nephrectomy 4 weeks later. Germline assignment: CDR1 SNHLY and CDR2 FYNNEI. The CDR3 totals 15 residues. The V and J ends lost 3 bases and 3 bases respectively, with 15 bases between them. Study-level points and caveats: Top tumor clonotypes rose in blood 2 weeks post-radiation, then contracted.

Sequencing was performed with immunoSEQ multiplex PCR; in TCRdb, only in-frame clones are kept and a portion is missing. The sample carries around 9,600 clones, roughly 55% recorded once. This clone was counted only a few times. What it recognizes is unknown. The V gene is TRBV2, the J gene TRBJ2-7; possibly TRBD1 or TRBD2 for D (5 bases each). The sequence came from a man aged 60 to 75 with renal cell carcinoma. Sequencing used tumor tissue, obtained from a patient whose treatment included radiotherapy and nephrectomy. CDR3 DNA sequence: TGTGCCAGCAGTGACAGGGCGTCGGGGTACTACGAGCAGTACTTC. Amino acid sequence: CASSDRASGYYEQYF. The whole variable domain, remainder taken from reference TRBV2 and TRBJ2-7, is EPEVTQTPSHQVTQMGQEVILRCVPISNHLYFYWYRQILGQKVEFLVSFYNNEISEKSEIFDDQFSVERPDGSNFTLKIRSTKLEDSAMYFCASSDRASGYYEQYFGPGTRLTVT.